The T cell receptor beta chain under discussion was sequenced for a study of metastatic and nonmetastatic thyroid tumors. About the research overall: Samples came from malignant and benign thyroid patients, and repertoires were compared across blood and tumor or nodule tissue.

Details on this clone: Its specificity is not known. At one end the junction does not follow the germline gene, possibly because of a read error. The sample has other DNA sequences that encode this CDR3 too.

No patient had received any treatment before thyroid surgery. Germline V gives CDR1 DFQATT, CDR2 SNEGSKA (reference sequence). This CDR3 comprises 17 residues. Study-wide results and caveats: Reportedly, malignant thyroid tumors had significantly higher TCR beta diversity than benign nodules, in blood and tumor.

Authors' analysis steps: CDR3 differences across clinicopathological groups were used to build a distant-metastasis classifier for papillary thyroid cancer. TCRdb reassembled clones from the PCR reads with MiXCR. In this record, the V and J calls reflect TCRdb's handling and not the investigators' own analysis. Of more than 10,000 clones detected, roughly 12% appear once; the ten largest clones hold roughly 12%. Sequenced input: blood. The rearrangement joins TRBV20-1 to TRBJ1-1; possible D gene TRBD1, 5 bases. The receptor was isolated from a female donor with papillary thyroid cancer or a benign thyroid nodule (not recorded which). Some clones in this sample may be carry-over from other donors' samples. CDR3 residues: CSATGFGGYPMNTEAFF. The CDR3 bases are TGCAGTGCTACGGGGTTTGGGGGGTATCCCATGAACACCGAAGCTTTCTTT.